Given below is one T cell receptor (beta chain) in context. The table came from immunoSEQ multiplex PCR; TCRdb's copy has only in-frame clones and leaves some out. Among under 250,000 clones listed, 81% were seen once. These data originate in a study of blood T cell repertoires in COVID-19. About the research overall: Whether acute or convalescent, the COVID-19 samples came from the United States, Italy and Spain. T cells, B-cell-depleted T cells, or PBMCs provided the cDNA or gDNA that served as material.

CDR3 length: 16 amino acids. V lost 1 base and J 5 bases, leaving 17 bases between the germline ends. Germline V CDR1 and CDR2: SGHTA, FQGNSA. Sequencing was performed on peripheral blood. The rearrangement uses TRBV7-2 and TRBJ1-1, with D unclear. The sequence was collected from a woman of 80 years or more with acute or convalescent COVID-19. CDR3 coding DNA: TGTGCCAGCAGCTTAGAGGCCCCGGGGTTAGGTACTGAAGCTTTCTTT. It encodes CASSLEAPGLGTEAFF.